Listed below are T cell receptor beta chains from one sample, sequenced in a study of cytomegalovirus exposure and HLA in healthy donors. Sequencing used immunoSEQ multiplex PCR; TCRdb keeps in-frame clones, though not all of them. The repertoire includes approximately 140,000 clones, 79% of them detected once, and roughly 6.8% sits in the top ten. The sample taken for sequencing was PBMCs. These receptors all come from a man aged 45 to 65 in good health and CMV-seropositive. The conserved cysteine and the conserved F or W are not part of the CDR3 here. The order of the fields is V gene, CDR3 protein.

>TRBV6-1
ASSELGVENEQF
>TRBV18
ASSPRENTDTQY
>TRBV28
ASSFGYEQY
>TRBV4-1
ASSQEGSSAGQTYEQY
>TRBV2
ASRLAGEVRQY
>TRBV10-1
ASSDYVDRASGEQY
>TRBV5-4
ASKKGRETQY
>TRBV4-2
ASGSTGGNIQY
>TRBV9
ASSMGAYDTQY
>TRBV28
ASSFGQGSYEQY
>TRBV7-9
ASSLMSGGLPDTQY
>TRBV11-2
ASSSYRGGEAF
>TRBV6-5
ASSYGRGTDTQY
>TRBV5-1
ASSDGGVSGLSSYEQY
>TRBV9
ASSKWGPSISQETQY
>TRBV18
ASSPGLQNIQY
>TRBV5-1
ASSFGQSLNTEAF
>TRBV5-4
ASSAGLAGAGGELF
>TRBV30
AWTRLSGRSGDTQY
>TRBV2
ASSEAGQGSDTQY
>TRBV6-1
ASSILAGTQETQY
>TRBV2
ATRGSSGEKLF
>TRBV9
ASSGTSGVGYQETQY
>TRBV19
ASSRQTGGIGYT
>TRBV2
AGRMEREVFTGELF
>TRBV28
ASLRGTRGNEQY
>TRBV29-1
SVGAGLRETQY
>TRBV5-1
ASSSPGTGGPETQY
>TRBV18
ASSQISNTEAF
>TRBV5-6
ASSSKIAGGPIEQY
>TRBV5-5
ASTGTGNNQPQH
>TRBV13
ASSSYPGTAYEQY
>TRBV7-3
ASSPDRRLNTEAF
>TRBV30
AWSPLDRGNTEAF
>TRBV5-4
ASSMDSNSYNEQF
>TRBV28
ASSPRGLGTGELF
>TRBV5-1
ASSLGQGAGANVLT
>TRBV27
ASTPILGLADGSYEQY
>TRBV10-3
AISESQGGYT
>TRBV11-3
ASSLDSLSYNEQF
>TRBV18
ASSPSGINYGYT
>TRBV4-2
ASSQDRQGNHGYT
>TRBV5-8
ASSKWGQGSNQPQH
>TRBV28
ASKEGTLYNEQF
>TRBV6-5
ASSSTTSGKETQY
>TRBV6-1
ASSVSVSYGYT
>TRBV19
ASSIAGGNTGELF
>TRBV5-5
ASSLTSQGLSYGYT
>TRBV10-1
ASSGTGTGAHEQY
>TRBV11-2
ASSLSQFTEAF
>TRBV10-1
ASARLAGGDTQY
>TRBV2
ASSEVWAVDTQY
>TRBV4-1
ASSQEDNEQY
>TRBV5-6
ASSQLLGTGGTGELF
>TRBV5-4
ASSVPLSQGSGYT